The clone carrying this TCR beta chain occurred a few times. Its antigen is unknown. V lost 4 bases and J lost 3, with 7 bases in between. Germline loops: CDR1 SGHVS, CDR2 FQNEAQ. The CDR3 contains 13 residues. The data derive from a study of identical twins. Study-wide results and caveats: Out-of-frame alpha sequences that twins shared showed excess low generation probability.

Unique molecular identifiers were in the cDNA, with template-switch universal primer binding. TCRdb fed the 5' RACE reads into MiXCR, producing one record per CDR3 protein. The data show more than 650,000 distinct CDR3 sequences, around 6.1% seen once. This TCR was recovered from a man younger than 35 in good health. The chain is built from TRBV7-8 and TRBJ1-3; no clear D gene. Sequenced: naive T cells sorted from blood. Written as DNA, the CDR3 is TGTGCCAGCAGCTCAACCCTTGGAAACACCATATATTTT. The encoded protein is CASSSTLGNTIYF.